This T cell receptor (beta chain) appears in the sequencing data of a study of T-cell memory formation after mild COVID-19. Background on the study: Largely, TCR clusters stayed within a single donor.

The CDR3 consists of 16 residues. The ends lost 4 bases at V and 0 bases at J; junction bases unmatched: 8. The germline V gene encodes CDR1 SGDLS and CDR2 YYNGEE. MiXCR, run by TCRdb on the 5' RACE reads, gives a single entry per CDR3 protein. The data contain 250,000 to 300,000 distinct CDR3 sequences, 16% of them singletons. Study results and caveats: For second-wave clones that peaked at day 37, SARS-CoV-2 specificity went unverified. Memory sampled before infection contained some responding clones, suggesting cross-reactive memory joined. Contracting clones localized mainly to CM and EM when CD4+ and mainly to EMRA when CD8+.

The table lists this clonotype with a few counts. Antigen unknown. V and J are TRBV9 and TRBJ1-1; 8 bases are a match to TRBD1. Sequenced sample: PBMCs or a T cell subset sorted from them (not recorded which). This receptor was identified in a man aged 18-30 years who had mild COVID-19 (a few samples of this study predate the infection). Cell type and time point are not known. CDR3 residues: CASSTTWTGMNTEAFF. The DNA for the CDR3 is TGTGCCAGCAGCACAACTTGGACAGGGATGAACACTGAAGCTTTCTTT.